What follows describes a single TCR beta chain. The data were taken from a study of cytotoxic CD8 clonotypes in ibrutinib-treated CLL. With cryopreserved PBMCs as the source, roughly 2 micrograms of genomic DNA went to TCR beta libraries. Using immunoSEQ multiplex PCR, the repertoire was profiled, and TCRdb retains in-frame clones only, with some absent. Of 100,000 to 150,000 clones listed, approximately 85% are singletons. Germline V gene data show CDR1 as SGHRS and CDR2 as YFSETQ. The CDR3 sequence is 13 residues long. V was trimmed by 4 bases and J by 8 bases, leaving 13 bases between them. The source was PBMCs, collected after 24 months of ibrutinib treatment. The sequence came from a human donor with chronic lymphocytic leukemia. The chain uses TRBV5-1 and TRBJ1-3; perhaps TRBD1 as D (5 bases). This CDR3 is CASSLGTQDTIYF. The CDR3 DNA is TGCGCCAGCAGCCTCGGGACCCAAGACACCATATATTTT.